This T cell receptor (beta chain) appears in the sequencing data of a study of T cells after yellow fever vaccination. This clonotype was counted a single time. TCRdb fed the 5' RACE reads into MiXCR, producing one record per CDR3 protein. The sample holds hundreds of thousands of distinct CDR3 sequences; 15% to 20% are singletons and the top ten take about 18%. The V end was cut by 3 bases, the J end by 4 bases, with 8 bases between. Germline V gene lookup returns CDR1 LNHDA and CDR2 SQIVND (reference sequence). The length of the CDR3 is 13 residues. V usage is TRBV19 and J usage is TRBJ2-3, with D perhaps matching TRBD2 (6 bases). This TCR came from a man younger than 35 who received the YFV17D yellow fever vaccine. The material was PBMCs, obtained before the yellow fever booster vaccination. DNA for the CDR3: TGTGCCAGTAGTATCCCGGGGGCAGATACGCAGTATTTT. Its translation is CASSIPGADTQYF.